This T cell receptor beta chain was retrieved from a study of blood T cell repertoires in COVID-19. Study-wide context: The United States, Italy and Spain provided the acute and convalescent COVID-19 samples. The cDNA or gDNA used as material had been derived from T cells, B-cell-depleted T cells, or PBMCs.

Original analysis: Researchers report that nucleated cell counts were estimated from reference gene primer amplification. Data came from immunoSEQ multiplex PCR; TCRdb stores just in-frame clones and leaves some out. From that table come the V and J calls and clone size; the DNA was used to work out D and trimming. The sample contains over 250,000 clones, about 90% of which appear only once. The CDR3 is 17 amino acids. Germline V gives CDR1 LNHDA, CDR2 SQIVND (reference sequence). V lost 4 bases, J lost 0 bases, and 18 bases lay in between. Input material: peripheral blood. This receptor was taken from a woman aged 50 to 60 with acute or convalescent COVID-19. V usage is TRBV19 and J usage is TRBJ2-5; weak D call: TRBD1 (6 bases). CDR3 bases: TGTGCCAGTAGTAGGGGGCGGACCCTACTCTACCAAGAGACCCAGTACTTC. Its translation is CASSRGRTLLYQETQYF. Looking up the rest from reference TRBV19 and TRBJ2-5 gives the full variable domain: DGGITQSPKYLFRKEGQNVTLSCEQNLNHDAMYWYRQDPGQGLRLIYYSQIVNDFQKGDIAEGYSVSREKKESFPLTVTSAQKNPTAFYLCASSRGRTLLYQETQYFGPGTRLLVL.